The clone carrying this T cell receptor beta chain came up once. Antigen unknown. One end of the junction varies from germline; a read error may be responsible. The PCR was carried out with 60 Vbeta primers and 13 Jbeta primers. Sequencing was performed with immunoSEQ multiplex PCR; in TCRdb, only in-frame clones are kept and a portion is missing. The sample lists about 110,000 clones, around 80% occurring once. This sample stems from a study of cytomegalovirus exposure and HLA in healthy donors. Study information: Clustering assigned roughly 81% of the approximately 400 genotyped donors to the Caucasian-associated ancestry cluster. Study-level points and caveats: Common viral pathogens seemed, in a later analysis, to connect with several of the most significant clusters. Previous analysis showed most TCR beta V segments were productive about 87% or about 30% of the time.

The CDR3 sequence is 14 residues long. CDR1 ENHRY and CDR2 SYGVKD come from the germline V gene. Donors consisted of healthy bone marrow donors. The receptor was derived from a man aged 30 to 45 in good health and CMV-seropositive. The rearrangement uses TRBV10-3 and TRBJ2-7; tentative D call: TRBD2 (6 bases). The specimen was PBMCs. The CDR3 sequence: CASSAQGGDYEQYF. For the CDR3, the DNA is TGTGCCAGCAGTGCCCAGGGCGGGGACTACGAGCAGTACTTC.